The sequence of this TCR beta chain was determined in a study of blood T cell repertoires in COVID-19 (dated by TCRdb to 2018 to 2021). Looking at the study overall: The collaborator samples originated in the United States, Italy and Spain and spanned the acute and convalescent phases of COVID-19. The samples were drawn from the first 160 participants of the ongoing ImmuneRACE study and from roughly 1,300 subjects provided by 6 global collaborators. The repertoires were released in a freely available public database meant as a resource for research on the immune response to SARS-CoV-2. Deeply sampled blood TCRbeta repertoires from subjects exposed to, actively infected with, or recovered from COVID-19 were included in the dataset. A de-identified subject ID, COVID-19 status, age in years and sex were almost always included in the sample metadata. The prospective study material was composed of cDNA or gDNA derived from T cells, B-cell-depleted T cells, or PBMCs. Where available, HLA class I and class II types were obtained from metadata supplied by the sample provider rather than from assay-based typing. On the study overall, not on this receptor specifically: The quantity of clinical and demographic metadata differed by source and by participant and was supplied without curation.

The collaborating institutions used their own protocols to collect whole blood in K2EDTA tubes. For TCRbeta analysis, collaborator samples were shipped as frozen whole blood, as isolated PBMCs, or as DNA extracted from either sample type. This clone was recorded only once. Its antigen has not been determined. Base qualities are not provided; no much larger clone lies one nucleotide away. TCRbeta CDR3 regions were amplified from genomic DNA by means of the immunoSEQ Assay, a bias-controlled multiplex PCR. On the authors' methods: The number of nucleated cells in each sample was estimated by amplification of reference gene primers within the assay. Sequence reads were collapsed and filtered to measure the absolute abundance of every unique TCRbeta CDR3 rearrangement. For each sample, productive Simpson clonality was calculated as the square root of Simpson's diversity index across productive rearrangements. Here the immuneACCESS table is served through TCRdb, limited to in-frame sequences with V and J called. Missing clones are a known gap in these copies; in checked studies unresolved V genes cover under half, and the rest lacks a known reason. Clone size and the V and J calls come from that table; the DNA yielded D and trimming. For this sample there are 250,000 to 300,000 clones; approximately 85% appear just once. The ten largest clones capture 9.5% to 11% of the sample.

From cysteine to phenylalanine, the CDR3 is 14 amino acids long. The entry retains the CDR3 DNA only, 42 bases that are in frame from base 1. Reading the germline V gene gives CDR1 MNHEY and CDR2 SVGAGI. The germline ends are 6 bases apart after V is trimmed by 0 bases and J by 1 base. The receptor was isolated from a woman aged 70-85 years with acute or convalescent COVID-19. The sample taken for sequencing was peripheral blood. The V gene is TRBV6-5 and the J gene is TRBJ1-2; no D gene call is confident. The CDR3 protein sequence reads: CASSYSRDNYGYTF. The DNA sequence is TGTGCCAGCAGTTACTCCCGGGATAACTATGGCTACACCTTC.